This T cell receptor beta chain was sequenced for a study of blood T cell repertoires in COVID-19. Profiled with immunoSEQ multiplex PCR; TCRdb holds only in-frame clones, not every one. Of fewer than 200,000 clones listed, about 79% are singletons. The CDR3 sequence is 12 residues long. Trimming left V 7 bases short and J 7 bases short, with 13 bases between. Germline lookup yields CDR1 MDHEN and CDR2 SYDVKM. The clonotype comes from a man aged 50-59 years who had recovered from COVID-19. The sample comprised PBMCs or T cells enriched from blood (not recorded which). The chain joins TRBV28 to TRBJ1-2; D possibly corresponds to TRBD1 (5 bases). CDR3 residues: CASTKSRAGYTF. The DNA for the CDR3 is TGTGCCAGCACCAAATCCAGGGCTGGCTACACCTTC.